Following are 6 T cell receptor beta chains from one sample sequenced in a study of response to subunit inactivated influenza vaccine listed by TCRdb under 2018. The library was prepared using RT-PCR. The instrument was an Illumina HiSeq 2500. TCRdb applied fastp at Q25 and MiXCR to the public reads, then kept only in-frame beta chains. A single entry per CDR3 protein holds the most common genes and DNA from its merged rows. For this sample there are about half a million distinct CDR3 sequences; approximately 11% appear just once. Clones ranked in the top ten supply 12% of the sample. Read against the paper, the sample's time point label means: 45 to 55 days after influenza vaccine administration. The material was PBMCs from blood, obtained about 6 weeks after vaccination. The source of these receptors is a man aged 45-65 years who received an inactivated influenza vaccine. Donor details come from another sample of the same person, matched by shared clones.

This clonotype was counted a few times. The chain joins TRBV12-3 or TRBV12-4 to TRBJ1-1, with 11 positions matching TRBD1. This CDR3 has 16 residues. J gave up 4 bases and V 6 bases, and 10 bases lay outside the gene matches. The CDR3 sequence: CASSPDRGHWGTEAFF. CDR3 sequence (DNA): TGTGCCAGCAGCCCGGACAGGGGGCATTGGGGCACTGAAGCTTTCTTT.

This clonotype was seen repeatedly, ten times or more. The rearrangement links TRBV12-3 or TRBV12-4 to TRBJ2-6; the D gene is possibly TRBD2 (6 bases). Deletions cut 5 bases from V and 2 bases from J, with 10 bases between. The CDR3 length is 15 residues. The chain's CDR3 is CASSSRGAGANVLTF. CDR3 bases: TGTGCCAGCAGTAGCCGCGGGGCTGGGGCCAACGTCCTGACTTTC.

There are a few counts of this clonotype. The chain joins TRBV2 to TRBJ2-1, with D unresolved. The germline gives CDR1 SNHLY, CDR2 FYNNEI. This CDR3 region has 16 residues. Trimming left V 2 bases short and J 0 bases short, with 11 bases between. The CDR3 region is CASSEMKTGSYNEQFF. As DNA, the CDR3 is TGTGCCAGCAGTGAAATGAAGACCGGCTCCTACAATGAGCAGTTCTTC.

This clonotype was picked up a small number of times. One junction end disagrees with the germline gene, perhaps due to a read error. V is TRBV20-1 and J is TRBJ2-5, with 10 bases fitting TRBD2. The V gene's germline CDR1 is DFQATT and CDR2 SNEGSKA (reference sequence). CDR3 length equals 14 residues. The CDR3 spells CSAGDYRTSGTQYF. Here the CDR3 DNA reads TGCAGTGCTGGAGATTACCGGACTAGCGGGACCCAGTACTTC.

V usage is TRBV6-2 or TRBV6-3 and J usage is TRBJ1-5, with 7 bases matching TRBD1. V was pared by 5 bases and J by 9 bases, with 13 bases of the junction left unmatched. This CDR3 has 15 amino acids. The germline V gene has CDR1 MNHEY and CDR2 SVGEGT. The CDR3 DNA reads as TGTGCCAGCAGTCCAGGGACAGACAACCGAGGGCCCCAGCATTTT. Residues: CASSPGTDNRGPQHF.

The rearrangement uses TRBV5-1 and TRBJ2-2; TRBD1 aligns across 7 bases. The germline V gene encodes CDR1 SGHRS and CDR2 YFSETQ. J lost 4 bases, V lost 3 bases, and 9 bases had no gene match. CDR3 length: 16 residues. The DNA of the CDR3 is TGCGCCAGCAGCTCACAGACAGGGTCGGCCACCGGGGAGCTGTTTTTT. Translation: CASSSQTGSATGELFF.